This TCR beta chain was recorded in a study of cytomegalovirus exposure and HLA in healthy donors. The CDR3 loop spans 16 amino acids. J was trimmed by 5 bases and V by 5 bases; bases with no gene match: 11. To note about this clone: Its matching antigen is unknown.

General study findings and limits: TCR beta chains numbering some 160 were designated cytomegalovirus-associated. More clonal expansion characterized HLA-associated TCR beta chains than equally common others in a later analysis. Segments of the TCR beta V type were, in most cases, productive about 90% or about 30% of the time in an earlier analysis.

Those who donated were healthy bone marrow donors. PCR amplification relied on 60 Vbeta primers (plus 13 Jbeta primers). Method: immunoSEQ multiplex PCR; TCRdb's copy keeps in-frame clones and lacks some. The sample has over 110,000 clones, about 80% seen once; the top ten hold over 2.5%. The V gene is TRBV5-3, the J gene TRBJ2-3, with 10 positions matching TRBD2. TRBV5-3 is assigned to the ORF class and has an uncertain function. The TCR was taken from a female donor in good health and CMV-seronegative. The sequenced sample consisted of PBMCs. Here the CDR3 reads CARRAPSGGAVDTQYF. The CDR3 nucleotides are TGTGCCAGAAGAGCCCCGAGCGGGGGGGCTGTAGATACGCAGTATTTT.